This TCR beta chain was recovered during a study of blood T cell repertoires in COVID-19. Looking at the study overall: Samples representing acute and convalescent COVID-19 were sourced from the United States, Italy and Spain. T cells, B-cell-depleted T cells, or PBMCs supplied cDNA or gDNA.

CDR3 length: 16 residues. Per germline, CDR1 SEHNR and CDR2 FQNEAQ (reference sequence). J was trimmed by 4 bases and V by 7 bases; bases with no gene match: 10. In the authors' workflow: Reference gene primers were amplified, and this amplification served to estimate nucleated cell counts. The table came from immunoSEQ multiplex PCR; TCRdb's copy has only in-frame clones and leaves some out. Clone size and the V and J calls come from that table; the DNA yielded D and trimming. The table includes 57,000 or so clones, approximately 80% detected once. Source material: peripheral blood. This TCR was recovered from a man in his sixties with acute or convalescent COVID-19. The J gene is TRBJ2-1, the V gene TRBV7-9; 10 bases match TRBD1. The CDR3: CASTHRGTGVYNEQFF. DNA of the CDR3: TGTGCCAGCACCCACCGAGGGACAGGGGTTTACAATGAGCAGTTCTTC.